These T cell receptor beta chains were read from a single sample in a study of cytomegalovirus exposure and HLA in healthy donors. The data were produced by immunoSEQ multiplex PCR, yet TCRdb's version contains in-frame clones alone and is incomplete. The table includes 150,000 to 200,000 clones, roughly 85% detected once. The sample consisted of PBMCs. The origin of the receptors is a man younger than 45 in good health and CMV-seronegative. The CDR3 runs from the conserved cysteine through the conserved F or W. The D gene is left open where the match is weak. Clone size is stated in some rows and not others, as once, few, many or a class when expanded.

NA	TRBV7-3	TRBJ2-2	NA	CASSLSRDTGELFF	TGTGCCAGCAGCTTAAGTCGTGACACCGGGGAGCTGTTTTTT
few	TRBV6-5	TRBJ1-1	TRBD1	CASTQGGQGQAFF	TGTGCCAGCACCCAGGGGGGACAGGGGCAAGCTTTCTTT
NA	TRBV27	TRBJ1-4	TRBD1	CASSLGQGMNEKLFF	TGTGCCAGCAGTTTAGGACAGGGTATGAATGAAAAACTGTTTTTT
few	TRBV30	TRBJ2-2	NA	CAWSPVGWAPNTGELFF	TGTGCCTGGAGCCCTGTTGGTTGGGCCCCGAACACCGGGGAGCTGTTTTTT
NA	TRBV19	TRBJ2-3	NA	CASSPAGTDTQYF	TGTGCCAGTAGCCCCGCGGGCACAGATACGCAGTATTTT
NA	TRBV9	TRBJ2-5	NA	CASSSPIGGGKETQYF	TGTGCCAGCAGCTCCCCCATAGGGGGAGGGAAAGAGACCCAGTACTTC
NA	TRBV7-9	TRBJ2-7	NA	CASSLSTGLTSYEQYF	TGTGCCAGCAGCCTATCGACGGGACTTACCTCCTACGAGCAGTACTTC
NA	TRBV21-1	TRBJ1-2	NA	CASSKGVRRRF	TGTGCCAGCAGCAAGGGCGTCCGACGAAGATTC
NA	TRBV6-5	TRBJ2-1	TRBD1	CASRGTGDNEQFF	TGTGCCAGCAGGGGGACAGGAGACAATGAGCAGTTCTTC
NA	TRBV6-1	TRBJ2-7	TRBD2	CASGLAGSYEQYF	TGTGCCAGCGGACTAGCCGGGTCCTACGAGCAGTACTTC
NA	TRBV28	TRBJ2-7	NA	CASSLSFWGTNYEQYF	TGTGCCAGCAGTTTATCCTTCTGGGGCACGAACTACGAGCAGTACTTC
NA	TRBV5-6	TRBJ2-7	NA	CASSLSQREQYF	TGTGCCAGCAGCTTGTCCCAACGGGAGCAGTACTTC
NA	TRBV6-6	TRBJ2-3	NA	CASSYGRGITDTQYF	TGTGCCAGCAGTTACGGTCGCGGGATCACAGATACGCAGTATTTT
NA	TRBV7-9	TRBJ1-6	TRBD1	CASSPGQLYSPLHF	TGTGCCAGCAGCCCGGGACAGCTTTATTCACCCCTCCACTTT
NA	TRBV9	TRBJ1-1	TRBD1	CASSEQDRGSEAFF	TGTGCCAGCAGCGAACAGGACAGGGGTAGTGAAGCTTTCTTT
NA	TRBV4-3	TRBJ1-2	NA	CASSQEIGRGYGYTF	TGCGCCAGCAGCCAAGAGATAGGCAGGGGATATGGCTACACCTTC
NA	TRBV30	TRBJ2-7	TRBD2	CAWNIAGGLYEQYF	TGTGCCTGGAACATAGCGGGGGGTCTCTACGAGCAGTACTTC
NA	TRBV6-4	TRBJ2-3	NA	CASSDGNLDGPDTQYF	TGTGCCAGCAGTGACGGAAACCTAGATGGTCCAGATACGCAGTATTTT
NA	TRBV6-5	TRBJ1-6	TRBD1	CASVRQGGSPLHF	TGTGCCAGCGTCCGACAGGGAGGTTCACCCCTCCACTTT
few	TRBV27	TRBJ2-5	TRBD2	CASRLGLAGGPETQYF	TGTGCCAGCAGGTTGGGACTAGCGGGGGGGCCGGAGACCCAGTACTTC
NA	TRBV7-9	TRBJ2-5	TRBD1	CASSTSGTGEKETQYF	TGTGCCAGCAGCACCTCCGGGACAGGTGAAAAAGAGACCCAGTACTTC
NA	TRBV6-1	TRBJ1-5	TRBD1	CASLVDRVGNQPQHF	TGTGCCAGCCTTGTTGACAGGGTAGGCAATCAGCCCCAGCATTTT
NA	TRBV18	TRBJ2-6	NA	CASSSTGGAGANVLTF	TGTGCCAGCTCATCCACAGGCGGGGCTGGGGCCAACGTCCTGACTTTC
NA	TRBV9	TRBJ2-7	NA	CASSVESGSTYEQYF	TGTGCCAGCAGCGTAGAGAGTGGGAGCACCTACGAGCAGTACTTC
NA	TRBV6-5	TRBJ2-1	TRBD2	CASSYSGLAEEQFF	TGTGCCAGCAGTTACTCTGGGCTAGCGGAGGAGCAGTTCTTC
once	TRBV10-3	TRBJ1-5	NA	CAISDTGGAGQPQHF	TGTGCCATCAGTGATACTGGGGGCGCGGGTCAGCCCCAGCATTTT
NA	TRBV4-3	TRBJ2-1	NA	CASSPQGLSWNEQFF	TGCGCCAGCAGCCCCCAGGGGCTATCGTGGAATGAGCAGTTCTTC
NA	TRBV4-3	TRBJ2-1	TRBD2	CASSQVSTSGSYEQFF	TGCGCCAGCAGCCAAGTTAGTACTAGCGGGAGCTATGAGCAGTTCTTC
few	TRBV4-3	TRBJ2-3	TRBD2	CASSLYSGGTDTQYF	TGCGCCAGCAGCCTATATAGCGGGGGCACAGATACGCAGTATTTT
NA	TRBV4-3	TRBJ2-7	NA	CASSRHRDTYEQYF	TGCGCCAGCAGCCGGCACCGGGACACCTACGAGCAGTACTTC
NA	TRBV28	TRBJ2-1	NA	CASSLRGEQFF	TGTGCCAGCAGTTTAAGGGGTGAGCAGTTCTTC
NA	TRBV4-3	TRBJ2-7	TRBD1	CASSQDPRTGGLYEQYF	TGCGCCAGCAGCCAAGATCCTAGGACAGGGGGACTTTACGAGCAGTACTTC
NA	TRBV5-1	TRBJ1-1	NA	CASSLSQGVTEAFF	TGCGCCAGCAGCTTGTCACAGGGAGTTACTGAAGCTTTCTTT
once	TRBV7-6	TRBJ2-1	TRBD2	CASSLTSGGAEGSYNEQFF	TGTGCCAGCAGCTTAACTAGCGGGGGAGCCGAGGGTTCCTACAATGAGCAGTTCTTC
few	TRBV7-9	TRBJ2-3	NA	CASSPSRPTDTQYF	TGTGCCAGCAGCCCTAGTAGACCCACAGATACGCAGTATTTT
once	TRBV7-9	TRBJ2-7	TRBD2	CASSPGLANEQYF	TGTGCCAGCAGTCCTGGACTAGCAAACGAGCAGTACTTC
few	TRBV7-9	TRBJ2-3	NA	CGGDTQYF	TGTGGAGGGGATACGCAGTATTTT
once	TRBV6-5	TRBJ2-3	TRBD2	CASSYLAGGVDTQYF	TGTGCCAGCAGTTACCTAGCGGGGGGGGTAGATACGCAGTATTTT
NA	TRBV30	TRBJ1-1	TRBD1	CAWSADRAYTEAFF	TGTGCCTGGAGTGCGGACAGGGCTTACACTGAAGCTTTCTTT
NA	TRBV6-5	TRBJ2-7	NA	CASSYSVGRAYEQYF	TGTGCCAGCAGTTACTCCGTGGGGAGAGCCTACGAGCAGTACTTC
few	TRBV6-1	TRBJ1-3	TRBD1	CASSTRGSGGNTIYF	TGTGCCAGCAGCACCAGGGGGTCGGGTGGAAACACCATATATTTT
NA	TRBV18	TRBJ2-2	NA	CASSPPYGSAGELFF	TGTGCCAGCTCACCACCGTACGGGTCCGCCGGGGAGCTGTTTTTT
few	TRBV5-1	TRBJ2-2	TRBD1	CASSLRDRVDTGELFF	TGCGCCAGCAGCCTCCGGGACAGGGTCGACACCGGGGAGCTGTTTTTT
once	TRBV7-2	TRBJ2-7	TRBD2	CASTEGGGAYFSYEQYF	TGTGCCAGCACCGAGGGCGGGGGGGCCTATTTTTCCTACGAGCAGTACTTC
NA	TRBV6-1	TRBJ2-1	TRBD2	CASIAGGLNEQFF	TGTGCCAGCATAGCGGGGGGGCTCAATGAGCAGTTCTTC
NA	TRBV25-1	TRBJ2-5	NA	CASSPGGSYETQYF	TGTGCCAGCAGTCCAGGGGGGAGCTATGAGACCCAGTACTTC
NA	TRBV6-5	TRBJ2-7	NA	CASSYRGQTYEQYF	TGTGCCAGCAGTTACCGCGGACAGACCTACGAGCAGTACTTC
NA	TRBV12-5	TRBJ1-2	NA	CASGLGYQGGYGYTF	TGTGCTAGTGGTTTGGGCTACCAAGGCGGCTATGGCTACACCTTC
NA	TRBV29-1	TRBJ1-4	TRBD1	CSVQGAKDEKLFF	TGCAGCGTGCAGGGGGCAAAGGATGAAAAACTGTTTTTT
NA	TRBV10-3	TRBJ2-2	TRBD1	CAISTGESTGELFF	TGTGCCATCAGTACAGGGGAGTCCACCGGGGAGCTGTTTTTT
NA	TRBV19	TRBJ2-3	TRBD2	CASSITSGTTDTQYF	TGTGCCAGTAGTATAACTAGCGGGACCACAGATACGCAGTATTTT
NA	TRBV30	TRBJ1-5	NA	CAWSLGRGQPQHF	TGTGCCTGGAGCCTGGGGAGGGGTCAGCCCCAGCATTTT
NA	TRBV5-1	TRBJ2-2	NA	CASSLDQGLGELFF	TGCGCCAGCAGCTTGGATCAGGGGCTCGGGGAGCTGTTTTTT
once	TRBV27	TRBJ2-2	TRBD2	CASSPGLAGELFF	TGTGCCAGCAGTCCCGGACTAGCCGGGGAGCTGTTTTTT
NA	TRBV30	TRBJ1-2	TRBD1	CAWRTDRDRDYGYTF	TGTGCCTGGAGAACCGACAGGGATCGCGACTATGGCTACACCTTC
NA	TRBV30	TRBJ1-1	NA	CAWTRVLNTEAFF	TGTGCCTGGACCCGGGTATTGAACACTGAAGCTTTCTTT